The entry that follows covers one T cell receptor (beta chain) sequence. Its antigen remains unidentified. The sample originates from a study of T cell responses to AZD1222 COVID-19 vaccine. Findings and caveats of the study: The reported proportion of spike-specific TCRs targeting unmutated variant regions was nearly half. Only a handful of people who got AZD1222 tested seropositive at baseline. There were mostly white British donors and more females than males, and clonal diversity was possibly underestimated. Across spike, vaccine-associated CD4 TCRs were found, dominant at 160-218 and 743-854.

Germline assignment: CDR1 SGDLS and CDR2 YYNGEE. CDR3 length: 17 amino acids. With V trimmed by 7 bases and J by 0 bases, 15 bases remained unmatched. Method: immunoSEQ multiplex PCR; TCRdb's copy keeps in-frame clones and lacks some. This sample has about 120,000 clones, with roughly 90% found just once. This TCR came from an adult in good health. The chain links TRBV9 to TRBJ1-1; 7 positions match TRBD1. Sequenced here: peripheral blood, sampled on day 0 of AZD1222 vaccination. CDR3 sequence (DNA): TGTGCCAGCGGGTTATCTGGACAGGACTGGATGAACACTGAAGCTTTCTTT. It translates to CASGLSGQDWMNTEAFF.